This TCR beta chain was retrieved from a study of neurological immune-mediated disorders. The CDR3 has 15 residues. Germline CDR1 reads SGHKS; CDR2 reads YYEKEE (reference sequence). Trimming took off 4 bases at V and 4 bases at J, with 15 bases between the two ends. This clonotype was seen at least ten times. TCRdb used MiXCR to reprocess the 5' RACE reads, holding one entry per CDR3 protein. The sample yields roughly 71,000 distinct CDR3 sequences, roughly 3.9% seen once. The V gene is TRBV5-5, the J gene TRBJ2-1; D possibly corresponds to TRBD2 (6 bases). The material sequenced was PBMCs. The source is a man aged 25 to 45 with multiple sclerosis. The CDR3 loop reads CASSARDGSYNEQFF. The DNA for the CDR3 is TGTGCCAGCAGCGCCCGGGACGGGAGTTACAATGAGCAGTTCTTC.